This T cell receptor beta chain was obtained from a study of T cells in Graves' hyperthyroidism and ophthalmopathy. Study conclusions and caveats: Most thyroid clonotypes with frequency above 0.001 were detected in blood.

Many counts were recorded for this clonotype. Its antigen is as yet unknown. It was RNA transcripts that yielded the amplified TCR beta CDR3 regions. Carried out on the TCR CDR3, a first-round RT-PCR used the HTBI primer set. TCRdb analysed the multiplex PCR reads with MiXCR anew, one entry per CDR3 protein. The profile shows some 600,000 distinct CDR3 sequences, approximately 15% of them singletons. Investigators excluded patients with uncontrolled infection, other autoimmune disease, pregnancy or lactation. Diagnoses rested on clinical symptoms, serum thyroxine and TRAb, thyroid ultrasound and orbital computed tomography. The sample, blood from the first hyperthyroidism diagnosis, precedes any ophthalmopathy symptoms. The CDR3 has 16 residues. The ends were cut back, 4 bases at V and 7 bases at J, with 21 bases in the middle.

The chain couples TRBV12-3 or TRBV12-4 to TRBJ2-3; the D is unclear. This receptor was obtained from a woman aged 25 to 39 with Graves' hyperthyroidism that later progressed to Graves' ophthalmopathy. The sample taken for sequencing was blood. The CDR3 coding sequence is TGTGCCAGCAGTTCCCCCCCAGGACGCAGCGTATATACGCAGTATTTT. It yields the protein CASSSPPGRSVYTQYF.